The 2 T cell receptor beta chains presented below share a single source sample, sequenced in a study of cytomegalovirus exposure and HLA in healthy donors. Researchers ran the PCR with 60 Vbeta and 13 Jbeta primers. Data came from immunoSEQ multiplex PCR; TCRdb stores just in-frame clones and leaves some out. The data hold 200,000 or so clones, with over 70% observed a single time. Sequencing used PBMCs. These receptors originate from a woman in her late teens or twenties in good health and CMV-seropositive.

The gene calls are TRBV6-5 and TRBJ1-1; no clear D gene. This CDR3 region has 14 residues. V shed 7 bases and J shed 0 bases, with 12 bases lying between them. Germline V CDR1 and CDR2: MNHEY, SVGAGI. The CDR3 coding sequence is TGTGCCAGCACCACCCTTGGGCTGAACACTGAAGCTTTCTTT. Translated, it gives CASTTLGLNTEAFF.

Regarding this clone: An end of the junction does not agree with germline; a read error may underlie this. The chain links TRBV7-9 to TRBJ1-6, with unresolved D. CDR1 and CDR2 from the germline V gene are SEHNR and FQNEAQ (reference sequence). This CDR3 region has 14 residues. Here the CDR3 DNA reads TGTTCCAGCAGCAGAGGCGAGGGCGGGTCACCCCTCCACTTT. Translated: CSSSRGEGGSPLHF.